The 18 T cell receptor beta chains below were found in one sample sequenced in a study of cytomegalovirus exposure and HLA in healthy donors. Amplification used 60 Vbeta primers and 13 Jbeta primers. Clones were read by immunoSEQ multiplex PCR, and TCRdb kept only the in-frame ones, dropping some. This table has 70,000 to 95,000 clones, less than 85% appearing once. What was sequenced was PBMCs. The receptor set was obtained from a man under 40 in good health and CMV-seropositive.

This clone was seen only a few times. The chain joins TRBV6-5 to TRBJ2-7; 9 bases match TRBD2. This CDR3 is built from 13 residues. V trimming: 7 bases; J trimming: 5 bases; junction bases outside the gene matches: 6. Germline CDR1 is MNHEY and CDR2 is SVGAGI. CDR3 sequence reads: CASTGTSIDEQYF. For the CDR3, the DNA is TGTGCCAGCACCGGGACTAGCATAGACGAGCAGTACTTC.

The chain has TRBV5-1 and TRBJ1-6; no firm D call. Germline CDR1 is SGHRS and CDR2 is YFSETQ. V was cut by 0 bases and J by 3 bases, with 13 bases left in between. The CDR3 runs 17 residues. The CDR3 DNA reads as TGCGCCAGCAGCTTGGTCGCAGGAGGAGACTATAATTCACCCCTCCACTTT. Amino acids: CASSLVAGGDYNSPLHF. Full variable domain (missing parts from reference TRBV5-1 and TRBJ1-6): KAGVTQTPRYLIKTRGQQVTLSCSPISGHRSVSWYQQTPGQGLQFLFEYFSETQRNKGNFPGRFSGRQFSNSRSEMNVSTLELGDSALYLCASSLVAGGDYNSPLHFGNGTRLTVT.

This clone was observed once. The chain has TRBV5-8 and TRBJ2-1; 8 nucleotides align to TRBD1. Germline V gene lookup returns CDR1 SGHTS and CDR2 YDEGEE. Trimming took 3 bases from V and 8 from J; bases not matched to a gene: 10. The CDR3 spans 15 residues. The CDR3 nucleotides read TGTGCCAGCAGCTCGTCTGGCATGACAGGGGATGAGCAGTTCTTC. The encoded protein is CASSSSGMTGDEQFF.

This sequence joins TRBV21-1 and TRBJ2-7; the D call in the table, TRBD1, was not verified against the DNA. TRBV21-1 is a pseudogene segment. The CDR3 consists of 16 residues. The CDR3 nucleotides read TGTGCCAGCAGCAAACCGAGGGACAGGGTCTCCTACGAGCAGTACGTC. Its translation: CASSKPRDRVSYEQYV.

The V call is TRBV6-6, the J call TRBJ1-2; tentative D call: TRBD1 (5 bases). Trimming cost V 5 bases and J 0 bases, with 13 bases left between them. Germline V CDR1 and CDR2: MNHNY, SVGAGI (reference sequence). The length of the CDR3 is 15 residues. This CDR3 reads CASSRQSSANYGYTF. CDR3 DNA sequence: TGTGCCAGCAGTAGACAGTCCTCTGCTAACTATGGCTACACCTTC.

The chain uses TRBV4-1 and TRBJ2-5; no clear D. The CDR3 totals 13 residues. Germline lookup yields CDR1 MGHRA and CDR2 YSYEKL. V was trimmed by 0 bases and J by 5 bases, leaving 7 bases between them. In nucleotides, the CDR3 is TGCGCCAGCAGCCAAGATCCTAGGGAGACCCAGTACTTC. Translation: CASSQDPRETQYF.

The rearrangement links TRBV11-2 to TRBJ1-4, with a possible D match to TRBD1 (5 bases). V was trimmed by 2 bases and J by 12 bases, leaving 10 bases between them. The germline CDR1 and CDR2 sequences are SGHAT and FQNNGV. This CDR3 is built from 12 residues. The CDR3 loop reads CASSLSRDELFF. CDR3 DNA sequence: TGTGCCAGCAGCTTATCCAGGGATGAACTGTTTTTT.

V usage is TRBV19 and J usage is TRBJ2-2, with D possibly TRBD1 on 6 matching bases. The germline V gene encodes CDR1 LNHDA and CDR2 SQIVND (reference sequence). Trimming stripped 7 bases from V and 3 bases from J, with 12 bases between. The CDR3 runs 14 residues. CDR3 sequence: CASTRAGDTGELFF. The DNA for the CDR3 is TGTGCCAGTACCCGGGCAGGGGACACCGGGGAGCTGTTTTTT.

The CDR3 is CASSQDIGETQYF. The CDR3 bases are TGTGCCAGCAGCCAAGATATCGGAGAGACCCAGTACTTC. The chain couples TRBV4-2 to TRBJ2-5, with no clear D. This CDR3 is 13 amino acids long. The ends were cut back, 0 bases at V and 4 bases at J, with 6 bases in the middle. Germline lookup yields CDR1 LGHNA and CDR2 YNFKEQ.

CDR3 loop: CAWTPSLAGTDTQYF. The CDR3 DNA reads TGTGCCTGGACCCCCTCCCTAGCGGGCACAGATACGCAGTATTTT. The chain couples TRBV30 to TRBJ2-3; TRBD2 matches at 7 bases. Germline V gene sequence: CDR1 GTSNPN, CDR2 SVGIG (reference sequence). CDR3 length: 15 amino acids. V was clipped by 4 bases and J by 1 base; unmatched bases: 8.

J is TRBJ1-2 and V is TRBV4-1; no clear D gene. V was clipped by 1 base and J by 0 bases, with 9 bases between them. Germline V CDR1 and CDR2: MGHRA, YSYEKL. The CDR3 is 15 amino acids. Written as DNA, the CDR3 is TGCGCCAGCAGCCAAGTAGTCGGAGCTAACTATGGCTACACCTTC. Translating it yields CASSQVVGANYGYTF.

The V call is TRBV15, the J call TRBJ1-2, with 8 bases lining up with TRBD1. V was pared by 1 base and J by 2 bases, with 9 bases of the junction left unmatched. Germline CDR1 LNHNV, CDR2 YYDKDF (reference sequence). The CDR3 runs to 17 residues. CDR3 residues: CATSRGGTGGGNYGYTF. In DNA form, the CDR3 reads TGTGCCACCAGCAGAGGGGGGACAGGAGGGGGAAACTATGGCTACACCTTC.

The rearrangement links TRBV7-9 to TRBJ2-1, with D possibly matching TRBD1 (6 bases). Trimming shortened V by 3 bases and J by 5 bases, and 8 bases separated the two germline ends. Per the germline V gene, CDR1 is SEHNR and CDR2 is FQNEAQ (reference sequence). The CDR3 extends over 13 amino acids. In DNA form, the CDR3 reads TGTGCCAGCAGCTTGGACAGAGACAATGAGCAGTTCTTC. This encodes CASSLDRDNEQFF.

This clone was observed once. The V gene is TRBV7-9, the J gene TRBJ2-5; 12 nucleotides line up with TRBD1. J gave up 4 bases and V 5 bases, and 8 bases lay outside the gene matches. The germline V gene encodes CDR1 SEHNR and CDR2 FQNEAQ (reference sequence). The CDR3 has 16 amino acids. The CDR3 protein is CASSKGTGGFGETQYF. The CDR3 coding sequence is TGTGCCAGCAGCAAAGGGACAGGGGGCTTCGGAGAGACCCAGTACTTC.

The sample holds a few counts of this clone. The chain is built from TRBV4-1 and TRBJ1-1, with D hard to call. Germline V gene data show CDR1 as MGHRA and CDR2 as YSYEKL. With 0 bases removed from V and 5 bases from J, the gap between germline ends came to 10 bases. This CDR3 comprises 14 residues. CDR3 protein: CASSQDGRDTEAFF. As DNA, the CDR3 is TGCGCCAGCAGCCAAGACGGACGGGATACTGAAGCTTTCTTT.

This clone has just one count. The chain has TRBV10-3 and TRBJ2-2, with 13 bases matching TRBD2. The CDR3 is made up of 16 amino acids. With 5 bases clipped from V and 3 bases from J, the junction kept 3 bases outside the gene matches. Germline CDR1 ENHRY, CDR2 SYGVKD. The DNA of the CDR3 is TGTGCCATCAGTTTCGGACTAGCGGGAGACACCGGGGAGCTGTTTTTT. This encodes CAISFGLAGDTGELFF.

The CDR3: CASSPTGYTEAFF. Here the CDR3 DNA reads TGTGCCAGCAGCCCTACAGGGTACACTGAAGCTTTCTTT. V gene TRBV7-8 combines with J gene TRBJ1-1, with a possible D match to TRBD1 (6 bases). Germline V gives CDR1 SGHVS, CDR2 FQNEAQ. V was pared by 5 bases and J by 3 bases, with 10 bases between. This CDR3 has 13 residues.

The chain couples TRBV15 to TRBJ1-4, with 7 bases that match TRBD1. Germline V gene data show CDR1 as LNHNV and CDR2 as YYDKDF (reference sequence). V was pared by 5 bases and J by 8 bases, with 11 bases of the junction left unmatched. The CDR3 is 15 residues long. The CDR3 DNA reads as TGTGCCACCAGCCAAACCGACAGGGCGGGGGAAAAACTGTTTTTT. This gives the protein CATSQTDRAGEKLFF.